One and the same sample provided the 19 T cell receptor beta chains below, sequenced in a study of T cell responses to AZD1222 COVID-19 vaccine. Generated by immunoSEQ multiplex PCR, the TCRdb table keeps only in-frame clones and is missing some. The table lists tens of thousands of clones, around 78% of them singletons. Sequenced material: peripheral blood, taken on day 0 of AZD1222 vaccination. Receptors were obtained from an adult in good health.

This sequence joins TRBV2 and TRBJ2-1, with no clear D. V lost 3 bases and J 2 bases, leaving 5 bases between the germline ends. The CDR3 is 13 amino acids. Germline CDR1 and CDR2: SNHLY and FYNNEI. The CDR3 here is CASSDGTYNEQFF. The CDR3 DNA is TGTGCCAGCAGTGATGGTACCTACAATGAGCAGTTCTTC.

The chain uses TRBV6-5 and TRBJ1-3; D is unresolved. Per germline, CDR1 MNHEY and CDR2 SVGAGI. There are 15 residues in the CDR3. Trimming shortened V by 6 bases and J by 0 bases, and 12 bases separated the two germline ends. CDR3 DNA sequence: TGTGCCAGCAGGCGAGAGGTCCGCTCTGGAAACACCATATATTTT. Translated: CASRREVRSGNTIYF.

The chain has TRBV12-3 or TRBV12-4 and TRBJ1-6; no firm D call. The CDR3 runs to 11 residues. V lost 2 bases and J 9 bases, leaving 2 bases between the germline ends. The CDR3, as DNA: TGTGCCAGCAGTTTAAGTTCACCCCTCCACTTT. Translating it yields CASSLSSPLHF.

V gene TRBV6-6 combines with J gene TRBJ2-6; D unclear. The CDR3 covers 13 residues. Trimming removed 6 bases from V and 1 base from J, with 4 bases in between. The germline V gene has CDR1 MNHNY and CDR2 SVGAGI (reference sequence). The CDR3 DNA follows: TGTGCCAGCAGCATATCTGGGGCCAACGTCCTGACTTTC. Its translation is CASSISGANVLTF.

This clone was counted only a few times. The genes are TRBV27 and TRBJ1-4; no reliable D call. V lost 5 bases, J lost 10 bases, and 11 bases lay in between. Germline V gene lookup returns CDR1 MNHEY and CDR2 SMNVEV (reference sequence). The CDR3 is made up of 12 amino acids. CDR3 sequence (DNA): TGTGCCAGCAGTACTCTGCGAGGAAAACTGTTTTTT. This sequence encodes CASSTLRGKLFF.

The rearrangement joins TRBV4-1 to TRBJ2-4, with D uncertain. The V gene lost 4 bases and the J gene lost 2 bases, with 9 bases spanning the gap. The germline V gene encodes CDR1 MGHRA and CDR2 YSYEKL. CDR3 length: 14 residues. CDR3 bases: TGCGCCAGCAGCCCCACGTCGACCAAAAACATTCAGTACTTC. Protein sequence: CASSPTSTKNIQYF.

The V and J genes are TRBV6-5 and TRBJ1-1, with 7 positions matching TRBD1. Germline loops: CDR1 MNHEY, CDR2 SVGAGI. V lost 5 bases, J lost 1 base, and 7 bases stayed unmatched. This CDR3 contains 15 residues. In nucleotides, the CDR3 is TGTGCCAGCAGTCCGCAAACAGGGGCGAACACTGAAGCTTTCTTT. This sequence encodes CASSPQTGANTEAFF.

The count of this clone is one. The CDR3 region is CASSPGEGINQPQHF. The CDR3 DNA is TGTGCCAGCTCACCGGGTGAAGGTATCAATCAGCCCCAGCATTTT. The rearrangement links TRBV18 to TRBJ1-5; D gene ambiguous. The germline CDR1 and CDR2 sequences are KGHSH and LQKENI. The CDR3 runs 15 residues. Trimming stripped 3 bases from V and 3 bases from J, with 12 bases between.

CDR3 in DNA: TGTGCCAGCTCACCATGGGTCGGACAGGGGGCCGGAGGCTACACCTTC. It specifies CASSPWVGQGAGGYTF. This sequence joins TRBV18 and TRBJ1-2, with TRBD1 matching over 11 bases. The CDR3 extends over 16 amino acids. Germline CDR1 and CDR2: KGHSH and LQKENI. V shed 2 bases, J shed 8 bases, and the junction held 10 bases outside the gene matches.

This clone was picked up a small number of times. The chain has TRBV7-2 and TRBJ1-5; D not certain. Between the trimmed V and J ends, which lost 6 bases and 0 bases, there was a span of 6 bases. The germline V gene encodes CDR1 SGHTA and CDR2 FQGNSA. This CDR3 is built from 13 residues. The chain's CDR3 is CASSQYSNQPQHF. In nucleotides, the CDR3 is TGTGCCAGCAGTCAATATAGCAATCAGCCCCAGCATTTT. The full variable domain, in which reference TRBV7-2 and TRBJ1-5 provide the parts outside the CDR3, is GAGVSQSPSNKVTEKGKDVELRCDPISGHTALYWYRQSLGQGLEFLIYFQGNSAPDKSGLPSDRFSAERTGGSVSTLTIQRTQQEDSAVYLCASSQYSNQPQHFGDGTRLSIL.

The chain uses TRBV11-3 and TRBJ2-7; a weak D match, TRBD1 (6 bases). Germline CDR1 and CDR2: SGHNT and YENEEA. The CDR3 spans 13 residues. V lost 5 bases and J lost 2, with 10 bases in between. CDR3 protein: CASSPGTTYEQYF. CDR3 coding DNA: TGTGCCAGCAGCCCGGGGACAACCTACGAGCAGTACTTC.

The V and J genes are TRBV5-1 and TRBJ2-1; D may be TRBD2 (5 bases). Trimming stripped 3 bases from V and 6 bases from J, with 13 bases between. From germline, CDR1 is SGHRS and CDR2 YFSETQ. This CDR3 region has 14 residues. CDR3 amino acids: CASSSSDGINEQFF. CDR3 DNA sequence: TGCGCCAGCAGCTCCTCGGACGGGATCAATGAGCAGTTCTTC.

This clone showed up just once. V is TRBV10-3 and J is TRBJ2-3; the match to TRBD1 covers 7 bases. Per germline, CDR1 ENHRY and CDR2 SYGVKD. With 4 bases clipped from V and 1 base from J, the junction kept 2 bases outside the gene matches. The CDR3 has 14 residues. The CDR3 reads CAISAGGGTDTQYF. As DNA, the CDR3 is TGTGCCATCAGTGCAGGGGGAGGCACAGATACGCAGTATTTT.

CDR3 in amino acids: CATGPLNEQFF. For the CDR3, the DNA is TGTGCCACGGGCCCGCTCAATGAGCAGTTCTTC. The V call is TRBV10-3, the J call TRBJ2-1; no clear D. There are 11 residues in the CDR3. Trimming stripped 10 bases from V and 6 bases from J, with 10 bases between. Germline V CDR1 and CDR2: ENHRY, SYGVKD.

The gene calls are TRBV5-1 and TRBJ2-2; D remains ambiguous. The V gene lost 5 bases and the J gene lost 4 bases, with 18 bases spanning the gap. Germline-derived CDR1 and CDR2 are SGHRS and YFSETQ. CDR3 size: 16 residues. The CDR3 DNA is TGCGCCAGCAGACTCCGGGCCGAGCTGGGCACCGGGGAGCTGTTTTTT. It codes for CASRLRAELGTGELFF.

The V gene is TRBV5-4, the J gene TRBJ2-1; 9 bases align to TRBD1. V was pared by 3 bases and J by 5 bases, with 3 bases of the junction left unmatched. The germline gives CDR1 SGHNT, CDR2 YYREEE (reference sequence). The CDR3 is made up of 14 amino acids. The CDR3 sequence is CASSSRTGDNEQFF. DNA of the CDR3: TGTGCCAGCAGCTCCCGGACAGGGGACAATGAGCAGTTCTTC.

The J gene is TRBJ1-4, the V gene TRBV6-5; unclear D gene. The CDR3 is 12 residues long. Between the trimmed V and J ends, which lost 6 bases and 4 bases, there was a span of 6 bases. Germline CDR1 and CDR2: MNHEY and SVGAGI. This CDR3 is CASRSVNEKLFF. Written as DNA, the CDR3 is TGTGCCAGCAGATCAGTTAATGAAAAACTGTTTTTT.

The chain recombines TRBV3-1 (or the pseudogene TRBV3-2) with TRBJ1-3; D unresolved. The CDR3 covers 14 residues. Deletions cut 6 bases from V and 6 bases from J, with 15 bases between. Per the germline V gene, CDR1 is LGHDT and CDR2 is YNNKEL (reference sequence). CDR3 sequence (DNA): TGTGCCAGCAGTCCCCCCTCGATTGAAAACACCATATATTTT. This encodes CASSPPSIENTIYF.

In this sample, this clone turned up a few times. This chain links TRBV7-2 with TRBJ2-1; no clear D. The CDR3 totals 13 residues. Per the germline V gene, CDR1 is SGHTA and CDR2 is FQGNSA. V gave up 3 bases and J gave up 1 base, with 4 bases separating them. CDR3 sequence reads: CASSLTSYNEQFF. As DNA, the CDR3 is TGTGCCAGCAGCTTGACTTCCTACAATGAGCAGTTCTTC.